One TCR beta chain is described in this entry. This entry is derived from a study of cytomegalovirus exposure and HLA in healthy donors. The overall study: The same platform as the roughly 700 first-cohort repertoires was used for the 110 or so validation repertoires, a later analysis reported.

Clones were read by immunoSEQ multiplex PCR, and TCRdb kept only the in-frame ones, dropping some. Of fewer than 350,000 clones listed, over 75% are singletons. Germline CDR1 and CDR2: SGDLS and YYNGEE. The CDR3 has 14 residues. V gave up 0 bases and J gave up 5 bases, with 11 bases separating them. This sequence was found in a woman between 18 and 29 years old in good health and CMV-seronegative. The rearrangement links TRBV9 to TRBJ2-5, with D tentatively TRBD2 (6 bases). Sequencing used PBMCs. CDR3 sequence: CASSVDFSGETQYF. DNA for the CDR3: TGTGCCAGCAGCGTAGACTTTAGCGGCGAGACCCAGTACTTC.